Below, 8 T cell receptor beta chains from the same sample are listed, as sequenced in a study of T cell repertoires in cytomegalovirus infection. For these receptors, no antigen is known. Using its own MiXCR run on the reads, TCRdb lists one record per CDR3 protein. The profile shows 600,000 to 700,000 distinct CDR3 sequences, 30% to 35% of them singletons. The material sequenced was cultured PBMCs, taken from culture after CMV antigen stimulation. The receptors derive from a human donor in good health (CMV status not recorded). Some clones in this sample may be carry-over from other donors' samples.

The CDR3 region has the DNA TGTGCCAGCAGCGTAGCCGGGACTACTAACAATGAGCAGTTCTTC. Its protein is CASSVAGTTNNEQFF. This chain connects TRBV9 to TRBJ2-1; TRBD2 matches 7 bases. Trimming at V came to 0 bases and at J to 5 bases, leaving 5 bases not matched to a gene. Germline values: CDR1 SGDLS, CDR2 YYNGEE. This CDR3 region has 15 residues. Based on the CDR3 plus reference TRBV9 and TRBJ2-1, the full variable domain is DSGVTQTPKHLITATGQRVTLRCSPRSGDLSVYWYQQSLDQGLQFLIQYYNGEERAKGNILERFSAQQFPDLHSELNLSSLELGDSALYFCASSVAGTTNNEQFFGPGTRLTVL.

This sequence joins TRBV4-1 and TRBJ2-7; D is perhaps TRBD1 (5 bases). This CDR3 region has 14 residues. The germline V gene has CDR1 MGHRA and CDR2 YSYEKL. V was trimmed by 6 bases and J by 1 base, leaving 13 bases between them. In DNA, the CDR3 is TGCGCCAGCAGATCGGACAAATCTTCCTACGAGCAGTACTTC. It translates to CASRSDKSSYEQYF.

This clonotype has a handful of counts. The V and J genes are TRBV29-1 and TRBJ1-1; no definite D call. The CDR3 is 13 amino acids. Between the trimmed V and J ends, which lost 2 bases and 0 bases, there was a span of 7 bases. CDR1 SQVTM and CDR2 ANQGSEA come from the germline V gene. The CDR3 is CSVEKRLNTEAFF. In DNA, the CDR3 is TGCAGCGTTGAAAAGCGTCTGAACACTGAAGCTTTCTTT. Based on the CDR3 plus reference TRBV29-1 and TRBJ1-1, the full variable domain is SAVISQKPSRDICQRGTSLTIQCQVDSQVTMMFWYRQQPGQSLTLIATANQGSEATYESGFVIDKFPISRPNLTFSTLTVSNMSPEDSSIYLCSVEKRLNTEAFFGQGTRLTVV.

J is TRBJ2-1 and V is TRBV5-6; no reliable D call. The germline V and J ends were trimmed by 3 bases and 0 bases, with 13 bases remaining between them. Germline V gene sequence: CDR1 SGHDT, CDR2 YYEEEE. The CDR3 has 16 residues. The CDR3 coding sequence is TGTGCCAGCAGCTCGTGGAGAAGGAGCTCCTACAATGAGCAGTTCTTC. Translated: CASSSWRRSSYNEQFF.

This clonotype came up many times. The rearrangement links TRBV18 to TRBJ2-5; D not resolved. The CDR3 has 11 amino acids. Per the germline V gene, CDR1 is KGHSH and CDR2 is LQKENI. V was cut by 8 bases and J by 2 bases, with 6 bases left in between. The CDR3 coding sequence is TGTGCCAGCAGCTTACAAGAGACCCAGTACTTC. Translated: CASSLQETQYF.

The chain recombines TRBV20-1 with TRBJ1-4, with a weak D call TRBD1 (5 bases). The germline V gene encodes CDR1 DFQATT and CDR2 SNEGSKA (reference sequence). This CDR3 has 15 residues. Trimming stripped 7 bases from V and 0 bases from J, with 15 bases between. CDR3 residues: CSGAKGSATNEKLFF. The CDR3 region has the DNA TGCAGTGGGGCTAAGGGGTCTGCAACTAATGAAAAACTGTTTTTT.

The rearrangement links TRBV7-8 to TRBJ1-2, with 8 bases lining up with TRBD1. Per the germline V gene, CDR1 is SGHVS and CDR2 is FQNEAQ. There are 13 residues in the CDR3. Trimming took 4 bases from V and 8 from J; bases not matched to a gene: 6. CDR3 in DNA: TGTGCCAGCAGCTACCGGACAGGGAACGGCTACACCTTC. Translation gives CASSYRTGNGYTF.

The J gene is TRBJ2-1, the V gene TRBV19; TRBD2 is a possible D gene (5 bases). The CDR3 spans 11 residues. Germline V lookup: CDR1 LNHDA, CDR2 SQIVND (reference sequence). Between the trimmed V and J ends, which lost 5 bases and 10 bases, there was a span of 9 bases. In nucleotides, the CDR3 is TGTGCCAGTAGTCCGGGGAGCGAGCAGTTCTTC. Translated: CASSPGSEQFF.